Following are 9 T cell receptor beta chains from one sample sequenced in a study. TCRdb reanalysed the RT-PCR reads using MiXCR and keeps one entry per CDR3 protein. The sample holds hundreds of thousands of distinct CDR3 sequences, 13% to 15% seen once. Sequenced material: memory CD4+ T cells from blood. The source is a female donor in good health, serving as a healthy control.

This clonotype occurred a few times. V gene TRBV4-2 combines with J gene TRBJ2-1; possibly TRBD2 for D (5 bases). The CDR3 has 16 residues. The V gene lost 3 bases and the J gene lost 3 bases, with 15 bases spanning the gap. Germline loops: CDR1 LGHNA, CDR2 YNFKEQ. CDR3: CASSQNPSRYYNEQFF. CDR3 coding DNA: TGTGCCAGCAGCCAGAACCCTAGCAGATACTACAATGAGCAGTTCTTC.

This sequence joins TRBV10-3 and TRBJ2-1, with D possibly matching TRBD2 (6 bases). V was clipped by 3 bases and J by 7 bases, with 10 bases between them. The CDR3 runs to 13 residues. The germline V gene has CDR1 ENHRY and CDR2 SYGVKD. The CDR3 is CAISDAGLNEQFF. CDR3 DNA sequence: TGTGCCATCAGTGATGCGGGGTTAAATGAGCAGTTCTTC.

The rearrangement joins TRBV3-1 to TRBJ2-5, with a tentative D call TRBD2 (5 bases). CDR3 size: 15 residues. The V and J ends lost 2 bases and 0 bases respectively, with 10 bases between them. Germline V lookup: CDR1 LGHDT, CDR2 YNNKEL (reference sequence). Written as DNA, the CDR3 is TGTGCCAGCAGCCAATCGGTACTAGACCAAGAGACCCAGTACTTC. It codes for CASSQSVLDQETQYF.

As concerns this clonotype: At one end the junction does not follow the germline gene, possibly because of a read error. V gene TRBV5-1 combines with J gene TRBJ1-1; 11 bases are a match to TRBD1. CDR1 and CDR2 (germline): SGHRS, YFSETQ. This CDR3 has 13 residues. The CDR3 spells CARSLDRGLLAFF. CDR3 bases: TGCGCCAGAAGCTTGGACAGGGGGCTGTTAGCTTTCTTT.

This clonotype was observed a few times. The V gene is TRBV27, the J gene TRBJ2-3, with no clear D. V shed 2 bases and J shed 6 bases, with 12 bases lying between them. CDR1 is MNHEY, CDR2 SMNVEV, per germline (reference sequence). CDR3 length: 14 amino acids. CDR3 sequence reads: CASSLRPAADTQYF. CDR3 bases: TGTGCCAGCAGTTTAAGGCCCGCCGCGGATACGCAGTATTTT.

This clonotype showed up just a few times. J is TRBJ1-1 and V is TRBV18; D is possibly TRBD1 (5 bases). This CDR3 contains 14 residues. V was clipped by 2 bases and J by 7 bases, with 14 bases between them. Looked up from germline, CDR1 is KGHSH and CDR2 is LQKENI. In nucleotides, the CDR3 is TGTGCCAGCTCACCATTCCGGGACCGCGATGAAGCTTTCTTT. It is translated as CASSPFRDRDEAFF.

This clonotype was found a few times. The CDR3 bases are TGCGCCAGCAGCTTGGTGGTACAGACGAACACCGGGGAGCTGTTTTTT. This encodes CASSLVVQTNTGELFF. V is TRBV5-1 and J is TRBJ2-2; the D is unclear. Germline CDR1 and CDR2: SGHRS and YFSETQ. Trimming cost V 0 bases and J 0 bases, with 9 bases left between them. The CDR3 has 16 amino acids.

The rearrangement uses TRBV30 and TRBJ1-2, with D uncertain. The CDR3 consists of 11 residues. V gave up 2 bases and J gave up 4 bases, with 5 bases separating them. Germline CDR1 and CDR2: GTSNPN and SVGIG (reference sequence). CDR3 nucleotides: TGTGCCTGGAGTATGAGCTATGGCTACACCTTC. Translating gives CAWSMSYGYTF.

This clonotype was seen more than once but under ten times. This sequence joins TRBV6-1 and TRBJ2-1; possibly TRBD2 for D (6 bases). This CDR3 region has 16 residues. The germline V gene has CDR1 MNHNS and CDR2 SASEGT. The germline V and J ends were trimmed by 2 bases and 4 bases, with 15 bases remaining between them. DNA of the CDR3: TGTGCCAGCAGTGAATTCGGTAGCGGCCTATACAATGAGCAGTTCTTC. The encoded protein is CASSEFGSGLYNEQFF.